These 4 T cell receptor beta chains were sequenced from one sample in a study of tumor-infiltrating lymphocytes in primary liver carcinoma. Constant-region priming of 500 ng total RNA yielded TCR beta cDNA. Employing slightly modified ARM-PCR, three nested multiplex PCR rounds were run, and these gave rise to the TCR beta libraries. The first two PCR rounds used TRBV1-TRBV30 forward primers with a C-beta reverse primer, nine to eleven cycles each. Each CDR3 protein is one row after TCRdb ran MiXCR on the multiplex PCR reads. Of about 310,000 distinct CDR3 sequences in the sample, 50% to 60% were seen once. Germline DNA was extracted alongside blood RNA, which was obtained from unsorted whole blood. The sample was peripheral blood. These receptors all come from a woman aged 25 to 39 with primary liver carcinoma and hepatitis B virus infection.

About this clonotype itself: The conserved phenylalanine or tryptophan is not found at the CDR3 terminus, so this likely reflects a read error. The chain is built from TRBV29-1 and TRBJ2-3; 9 nucleotides line up with TRBD2. The CDR3 extends over 13 amino acids. The germline CDR1 and CDR2 sequences are SQVTM and ANQGSEA. For the CDR3, the DNA is TGCAGTGTTGGGACTAGCCCTACAGATACGCAGTATTCT. This gives the protein CSVGTSPTDTQYS.

Points on this clonotype: A much bigger clone sits one base away, suggesting this may be a read error. J is TRBJ2-3 and V is TRBV29-1, with D perhaps matching TRBD2 (6 bases). The CDR3 has 13 residues. CDR1 and CDR2 (germline): SQVTM, ANQGSEA. The CDR3 DNA reads TGCAGCATTGAAGGAGGGAACACAGATACGCAGTATTTT. Encoded protein: CSIEGGNTDTQYF.

The chain couples TRBV7-9 to TRBJ2-7; TRBD1 matches 7 bases. Germline-derived CDR1 and CDR2 are SEHNR and FQNEAQ (reference sequence). V was clipped by 1 base and J by 4 bases; unmatched bases: 1. This CDR3 contains 13 residues. CDR3 region: CASSLVRGYEQYF. The CDR3 nucleotides read TGTGCCAGCAGCTTAGTCAGGGGGTACGAGCAGTACTTC.

Concerning this clonotype itself: A much bigger clone sits one base away, suggesting this may be a read error. The gene calls are TRBV6-6 and TRBJ2-5; D uncertain. The V gene's germline CDR1 is MNHNY and CDR2 SVGAGI (reference sequence). Trimming removed 5 bases from V and 1 base from J, with 14 bases in between. The CDR3 sequence is 15 residues long. CDR3 DNA: TGTGCCAGCAGTGAGTGGCGGATACTCCAAGAGACCCAGTACTTC. It is translated as CASSEWRILQETQYF.